This passage covers 20 T cell receptor beta chains from one sample sequenced in a study of blood T cells in healthy people across ages (dated by TCRdb to the mid-2010s). The library was produced with 5' RACE. This sample was sequenced with an Illumina HiSeq 2500. A second about 7 to 12 cycle PCR used a sample-barcoded 5' primer and a J-beta primer mix. The public sequencing data were trimmed at Q25 with fastp and processed into clonotypes with MiXCR by TCRdb, which kept only in-frame beta chains. All rows with the same CDR3 protein become a single entry with the most common DNA and genes. Counted in this sample were 950,000 to 1,200,000 distinct CDR3 sequences; around two fifths of them appeared once. The ten largest make up around 14% of the sample. The sequenced sample consisted of blood. The receptors derive from a man aged 18 to 30 in good health.

Comments on this clonotype: The germline gene is not matched at one end of the junction; a read error may be the cause. V and J are TRBV28 and TRBJ1-6; D uncertain. Germline V gene data show CDR1 as MDHEN and CDR2 as SYDVKM. This CDR3 is built from 18 residues. This chain's CDR3 is CASSLGPYGRATNPPLHF. CDR3 nucleotides: TGTGCCAGCAGTTTAGGTCCTTACGGAAGGGCGACTAATCCACCCCTCCACTTT.

The chain has TRBV6-5 and TRBJ2-1; TRBD1 matches at 7 bases. The CDR3 loop spans 17 amino acids. V dropped 0 bases and J dropped 9; count of bases not matched to a gene: 14. CDR1 is MNHEY, CDR2 SVGAGI, per germline. Here the CDR3 reads CASSYSSYRGTSSEQFF. The CDR3 DNA reads as TGTGCCAGCAGTTACTCCTCGTACAGGGGTACGAGCAGTGAGCAGTTCTTC.

This clonotype came up a few times. This sequence joins TRBV9 and TRBJ1-2; 7 nucleotides line up with TRBD1. The CDR3 is 17 residues long. The V and J ends lost 0 bases and 0 bases, in that order; junction bases with no gene match: 8. CDR1 and CDR2 from the germline V gene are SGDLS and YYNGEE. Written as DNA, the CDR3 is TGTGCCAGCAGCGTAGAGGCAGACAGGGTAGCTAACTATGGCTACACCTTC. This translates into CASSVEADRVANYGYTF.

This clonotype was picked up a small number of times. V and J are TRBV12-3 or TRBV12-4 and TRBJ1-5, with TRBD1 matching 7 bases. Trimming cost V 4 bases and J 6 bases; bases outside gene matches: 6. The CDR3 totals 14 residues. The CDR3 region is CASSWTGGPQPQHF. In DNA, the CDR3 is TGTGCCAGCAGTTGGACAGGAGGGCCTCAGCCCCAGCATTTT.

Remarks on this clonotype: A read error is possible here, since a much larger clone lies one base away. The J gene is TRBJ2-3, the V gene TRBV6-2 or TRBV6-3; 8 bases align to TRBD2. Germline V gives CDR1 MNHEY, CDR2 SVGEGT. The CDR3 spans 15 residues. The CDR3 loop is CASSSRGGGTDTRYF. For the CDR3, the DNA is TGTGCCAGCAGTTCCCGGGGGGGTGGCACAGATACGCGGTATTTT.

This clonotype was observed a handful of times. The chain has TRBV12-3 or TRBV12-4 and TRBJ1-2; possible D gene TRBD1, 6 bases. The V and J ends lost 1 base and 4 bases respectively, with 10 bases between them. CDR3 length: 14 residues. Written as DNA, the CDR3 is TGTGCCAGCAGTTTAGGGGGGCGAGGCTATGGCTACACCTTC. This sequence encodes CASSLGGRGYGYTF.

This clonotype appeared many times. This chain joins TRBV7-2 and TRBJ2-3, with D possibly being TRBD2 (5 bases). This CDR3 spans 15 amino acids. V lost 3 bases, J lost 2 bases, and 12 bases lay in between. Germline CDR1 and CDR2: SGHTA and FQGNSA. In nucleotides, the CDR3 is TGTGCCAGCAGCTTGGATCCGGGATACACAGATACGCAGTATTTT. Amino acid sequence: CASSLDPGYTDTQYF.

This chain connects TRBV5-1 to TRBJ1-5, with 10 bases aligning to TRBD1. This CDR3 has 16 amino acids. Looked up from germline, CDR1 is SGHRS and CDR2 is YFSETQ. V was pared by 4 bases and J by 5 bases, with 9 bases of the junction left unmatched. The CDR3 DNA reads TGCGCCAGCAGCCCCGGGACAGGGGATGGGGATCAGCCCCAGCATTTT. Residues: CASSPGTGDGDQPQHF.

The genes are TRBV21-1 and TRBJ1-2; the listed D gene, TRBD1, was not tested against the DNA. TRBV21-1 is a recognized pseudogene. CDR3 length: 15 residues. The CDR3 spells CASSKRGGFGYGYTF. The CDR3 DNA reads as TGTGCCAGCAGCAAACGAGGGGGGTTCGGGTATGGCTACACCTTC.

The chain has TRBV7-2 and TRBJ2-3; no clear D gene. V lost 4 bases and J 0 bases, leaving 11 bases between the germline ends. The CDR3 spans 15 residues. Germline CDR1 is SGHTA and CDR2 is FQGNSA. CDR3 residues: CASSSQYSSTDTQYF. The CDR3 DNA reads TGTGCCAGCAGCTCACAGTACTCTAGCACAGATACGCAGTATTTT.

This clonotype has only a few counts. The V and J genes are TRBV27 and TRBJ2-5; unclear D gene. This CDR3 spans 14 amino acids. Germline CDR1 is MNHEY and CDR2 is SMNVEV (reference sequence). Trimming left V 2 bases short and J 0 bases short, with 7 bases between. The CDR3 protein is CASSLMGYQETQYF. The CDR3 DNA reads as TGTGCCAGCAGTTTAATGGGGTACCAAGAGACCCAGTACTTC.

This clonotype appeared a few times. The rearrangement joins TRBV6-5 to TRBJ1-6; TRBD1 is a possible D gene (5 bases). V dropped 6 bases and J dropped 6 bases, with 15 bases sitting between them. The CDR3 has 15 amino acids. Germline V gene data show CDR1 as MNHEY and CDR2 as SVGAGI. The CDR3 region is CASRLGVGLNSPLHF. CDR3 nucleotides: TGTGCCAGCAGGCTAGGGGTGGGACTTAATTCACCCCTCCACTTT.

There are a few counts of this clonotype. The genes are TRBV7-2 and TRBJ2-3, with 9 bases that match TRBD2. The CDR3 length is 17 residues. The germline V gene encodes CDR1 SGHTA and CDR2 FQGNSA. The V segment lost 0 bases and the J segment 4 bases; nucleotides outside the gene matches: 8. The CDR3: CASSLASGGGGSDTQYF. Written as DNA, the CDR3 is TGTGCCAGCAGCTTAGCGTCGGGCGGGGGGGGTTCAGATACGCAGTATTTT. Looking up the rest from reference TRBV7-2 and TRBJ2-3 gives the full variable domain: GAGVSQSPSNKVTEKGKDVELRCDPISGHTALYWYRQSLGQGLEFLIYFQGNSAPDKSGLPSDRFSAERTGGSVSTLTIQRTQQEDSAVYLCASSLASGGGGSDTQYFGPGTRLTVL.

There are a few counts of this clonotype. A much larger clone lies a single base off, so this may be a read error. V is TRBV3-1 and J is TRBJ2-5; unclear D gene. This CDR3 is 12 amino acids long. Per germline, CDR1 LGHDT and CDR2 YNNKEL (reference sequence). V dropped 1 base and J dropped 5 bases, with 5 bases sitting between them. This chain's CDR3 is CASSQVVETQYF. For the CDR3, the DNA is TGTGCCAGCAGCCAAGTGGTCGAGACCCAGTACTTC.

V is TRBV29-1 and J is TRBJ2-1, with 9 bases matching TRBD1. Germline V CDR1 and CDR2: SQVTM, ANQGSEA. The CDR3 is 15 residues long. V lost 5 bases to trimming and J lost 4 bases; unmatched junction nucleotides: 9. Here the CDR3 DNA reads TGCAGCGTTAGGGACAGGGTGTCGCCTTACAATGAGCAGTTCTTC. Translation: CSVRDRVSPYNEQFF.

In its sample, this clonotype was seen a few times. This rearrangement joins TRBV18 to TRBJ2-1; D is uncertain. V was clipped by 2 bases and J by 9 bases, with 5 bases between them. The germline CDR1 and CDR2 sequences are KGHSH and LQKENI. The CDR3 covers 11 residues. The CDR3 DNA reads TGTGCCAGCTCACCAGTGGGTGAGCAGTTCTTC. Amino acid sequence: CASSPVGEQFF.

This clonotype was observed a few times. The chain couples TRBV28 to TRBJ2-2; 8 bases align to TRBD1. Germline lookup yields CDR1 MDHEN and CDR2 SYDVKM. The V segment lost 10 bases and the J segment 0 bases; nucleotides outside the gene matches: 4. The CDR3 loop spans 14 amino acids. For the CDR3, the DNA is TGTGCCACCCGGACAGGGTCGAACACCGGGGAGCTGTTTTTT. This sequence encodes CATRTGSNTGELFF. The full variable domain, rest sourced from reference TRBV28 and TRBJ2-2, is DVKVTQSSRYLVKRTGEKVFLECVQDMDHENMFWYRQDPGLGLRLIYFSYDVKMKEKGDIPEGYSVSREKKERFSLILESASTNQTSMYLCATRTGSNTGELFFGEGSRLTVL.

The chain employs TRBV20-1 and TRBJ2-7; D is undetermined. CDR1 and CDR2 (germline): DFQATT, SNEGSKA (reference sequence). This CDR3 region has 14 residues. Trimming pared 0 bases from V and 5 bases from J, leaving 14 bases between. CDR3: CSARDWTGFHEQYF. In DNA form, the CDR3 reads TGCAGTGCTAGAGATTGGACCGGGTTCCACGAGCAGTACTTC.

This clonotype was counted at least ten times. The genes are TRBV20-1 and TRBJ1-2; tentatively, D is TRBD1 (5 bases). There are 15 residues in the CDR3. Germline CDR1 DFQATT, CDR2 SNEGSKA (reference sequence). Trimming took off 6 bases at V and 0 bases at J, with 17 bases between the two ends. CDR3 in DNA: TGCAGTGCCTACACCCCGGACACGACTAACTATGGCTACACCTTC. This translates into CSAYTPDTTNYGYTF.

This chain joins TRBV7-9 and TRBJ1-6; unclear D gene. The CDR3 consists of 14 residues. Trimming shortened V by 1 base and J by 13 bases, and 14 bases separated the two germline ends. CDR1 and CDR2 from the germline V gene are SEHNR and FQNEAQ (reference sequence). CDR3 sequence reads: CASSLEQIQVPLHF. The DNA for the CDR3 is TGTGCCAGCAGCTTAGAACAGATTCAAGTTCCCCTCCACTTT.